The T cell receptor beta chain described here comes from a study of blood T cell repertoires in COVID-19. Turning to the study itself: The United States, Italy and Spain supplied acute and convalescent COVID-19 samples. PBMCs, B-cell-depleted T cells, or T cells were the source of the cDNA or gDNA that made up the material.

Original data processing: Researchers report that nucleated cell counts were estimated from reference gene primer amplification. Measured with immunoSEQ multiplex PCR; TCRdb has only the in-frame clones, and not every one. Clone size and the V and J calls come from that table; the DNA yielded D and trimming. Of 100,000 to 150,000 clones listed, about four fifths are singletons. Germline-derived CDR1 and CDR2 are SGHRS and YFSETQ. The CDR3 has 15 amino acids. Between the trimmed V and J ends, which lost 1 base and 3 bases, there was a span of 10 bases. The chain uses TRBV5-1 and TRBJ2-2; TRBD1 is a possible D gene (7 bases). Sequencing used peripheral blood. This TCR was sampled from a man aged 40-50 years with active or convalescent COVID-19. This chain's CDR3 is CASSLFRGDTGELFF. The CDR3 DNA follows: TGCGCCAGCAGCTTGTTCAGGGGGGACACCGGGGAGCTGTTTTTT.